This T cell receptor (beta chain) is from a study of blood T cell repertoires in COVID-19. Participant ages covered about 18 to 100 years across about two dozen US areas. Assignments of participants to cohorts depended upon their own reported clinical history. This table comes from immunoSEQ multiplex PCR, and its TCRdb copy is limited to in-frame clones, with some not included. This table has approximately 210,000 clones, more than 65% appearing once. The receptor was derived from a woman in her forties or fifties with acute COVID-19. Specimen: PBMCs or T cells enriched from blood (not recorded which).

CDR3 bases: TGTGCCAGCTCACCATCTTTCCGGGACAGGGCCTATGGCTACACCTTC. Amino acids: CASSPSFRDRAYGYTF. This chain joins TRBV18 and TRBJ1-2; 9 bases map to TRBD1. V was pared by 2 bases and J by 4 bases, with 8 bases of the junction left unmatched. Per germline, CDR1 KGHSH and CDR2 LQKENI. The length of the CDR3 is 16 residues.